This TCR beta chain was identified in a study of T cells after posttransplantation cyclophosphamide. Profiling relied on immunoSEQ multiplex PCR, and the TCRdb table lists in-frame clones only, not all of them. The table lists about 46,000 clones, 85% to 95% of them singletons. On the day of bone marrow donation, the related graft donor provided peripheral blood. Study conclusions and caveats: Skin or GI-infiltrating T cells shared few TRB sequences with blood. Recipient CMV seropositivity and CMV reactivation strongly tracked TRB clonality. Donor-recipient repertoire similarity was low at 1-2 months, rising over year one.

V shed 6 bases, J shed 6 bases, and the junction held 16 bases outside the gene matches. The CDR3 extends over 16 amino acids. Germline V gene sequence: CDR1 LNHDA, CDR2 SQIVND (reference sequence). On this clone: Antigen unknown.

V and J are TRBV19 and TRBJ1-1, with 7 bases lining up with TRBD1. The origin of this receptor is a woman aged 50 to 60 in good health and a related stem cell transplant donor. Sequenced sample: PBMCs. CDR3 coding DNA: TGTGCCAGTAGCACGACAGGGTTGTGGGGAAACGCTGAAGCTTTCTTT. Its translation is CASSTTGLWGNAEAFF.